Listed below are T cell receptor beta chains from one sample, sequenced in a study of read filtering for tumor transcriptome and immune sequencing. TCRdb used MiXCR to reprocess the reads, holding one entry per CDR3 protein. Of about 130,000 distinct CDR3 sequences in the sample, around 13% were seen once. The sequenced sample was a population of CD138-negative cells sorted from bone marrow. These TCRs come from a donor at least 40 years old with multiple myeloma. Both conserved end residues are part of each CDR3.

v_call,cdr3_length,cdr3_aa
TRBV5-1,17,CTSSLGPPGQGGSEQFF
TRBV7-8,15,CASSLVPRAGQPQHF
TRBV6-6,16,CASSYSAGTSVETQYF
TRBV5-1,14,CASSPRTGRHEQYF
TRBV7-2,16,CASSTPRGGLSDTQYF
TRBV3-1,14,CASSQGTGGNEQFF
TRBV19,14,CASSLTATQETQYF
TRBV27,12,CASNGGYNEQFF
TRBV19,13,CASSRELFDEQFF
TRBV7-2,13,CASSFGNNQPQHF
TRBV7-3,16,CASSVRLAGAADTQYF
TRBV6-1,14,CASSEFRGFLEQFF
TRBV2,12,CASSGEADTQYF
TRBV29-1,13,CSVGSSSGNTIYF
TRBV5-4,16,CASSRGGARVTGELFF
TRBV18,15,CASSPGAEMNTEAFF
TRBV2,17,CASRGTSGRGSYNEQFF